These T cell receptor beta chains were read from a single sample in a study of CD8 T cells in ankylosing spondylitis. TCRdb re-derived calls from the 5' RACE reads in MiXCR, one entry per CDR3 protein. The sample has 250,000 to 400,000 distinct CDR3 sequences, under 14% seen once. The sequenced sample was blood, either unsorted or a sorted T cell fraction (not recorded which). These receptors all stem from a female donor with ankylosing spondylitis or in good health (not recorded which). Both conserved end residues are part of each CDR3. The order of the fields is V gene, clone size, D gene, J gene, CDR3 DNA, CDR3 protein. A D gene is named only where the DNA matches it firmly. Clone size, where shown, is once, few, many, or a class for clones that have expanded.

TRBV12-3/TRBV12-4	many	.	TRBJ1-4	TGTGCCAGCAGTTTCTCAGCTTCAACTAATGAAAAACTGTTTTTT	CASSFSASTNEKLFF
TRBV5-1	many	.	TRBJ1-1	TGCGCCAGCAGCTTGGCCCCAGGGCCGAACACTGAAGCTTTCTTT	CASSLAPGPNTEAFF
TRBV12-3/TRBV12-4	.	.	TRBJ2-6	TGTGCCAGCAGTTTAGGGCCAGGAAGCTCTGGGGCCAACGTCCTGACTTTC	CASSLGPGSSGANVLTF
TRBV23-1	.	.	TRBJ1-6	TGCGCCAGCAGTCAATCGGAAGGCCCCCCACCCCTCCACTTT	CASSQSEGPPPLHF
TRBV5-1	many	.	TRBJ1-4	TGCGCCAGCAGCGTGGTGGGCGGCGAAAAACTGTTTTTT	CASSVVGGEKLFF
TRBV27	.	.	TRBJ2-3	TGTGCCAGCAAGGTGGGGCTGGGCACAGATACGCAGTATTTT	CASKVGLGTDTQYF
TRBV28	few	.	TRBJ2-7	TGTGCCAGCAGCCCTGGGGGCGGGCAGTACTTC	CASSPGGGQYF
TRBV5-1	many	TRBD1	TRBJ1-1	TGCGCCAGCAGCCAGGACAGGGCGGGGAGCACTGAAGCTTTCTTT	CASSQDRAGSTEAFF
TRBV14	few	.	TRBJ2-1	TGTGCCAGCAGCCAAGAATATGAATCCTACAATGAGCAGTTCTTC	CASSQEYESYNEQFF
TRBV20-1	many	.	TRBJ2-7	TGCAGTGCTAGGAACAGGGGAGGCGAGCAGTACTTC	CSARNRGGEQYF
TRBV9	many	.	TRBJ1-2	TGTGCCAGCAGCGTAGGGGGAACAGGATCTGGCGGAAGGACCTTC	CASSVGGTGSGGRTF
TRBV6-2/TRBV6-3	many	.	TRBJ2-7	TGTGCCAGCAGTACTCTAGGGGGGACCTACGAGCAGTACTTC	CASSTLGGTYEQYF
TRBV27	few	.	TRBJ2-5	TGTGCCAGCAGTTTATTGGGGCCAGGAGGCCAAGAGACCCAGTACTTC	CASSLLGPGGQETQYF
TRBV28	.	.	TRBJ2-4	TGTGCCAGCAGTTCCGTCCAACTAGCCAAAAACATTCAGTACTTC	CASSSVQLAKNIQYF
TRBV10-2	many	TRBD2	TRBJ2-1	TGCGCCAGCTGCCACCACAGCGGGGGGGGCGATGAGCAGTTCTTC	CASCHHSGGGDEQFF
TRBV20-1	many	TRBD1	TRBJ1-4	TGCAGTGCCCCGCGAATTACAGGGGGCCTTACTAATGAAAAACTGTTTTTT	CSAPRITGGLTNEKLFF
TRBV24-1	.	TRBD1	TRBJ2-5	TGTGCCACCAGTGATTGGAGACAGGGCCGAGAGAACCAGTACTTC	CATSDWRQGRENQYF
TRBV6-5	.	.	TRBJ2-2	TGTGCCAGCAGTTATCGCCCCGCGGGGACAAGCACCGGGGAGCTGTTTTTT	CASSYRPAGTSTGELFF
TRBV6-4	.	.	TRBJ2-1	TGTGCCAGCAGCCCAAGGAGTCAAAGTGAGCAGTTCTTC	CASSPRSQSEQFF
TRBV11-3	.	.	TRBJ2-2	TGTGCCAGCAGCTTAGATCCGAGGCGCGGGGAGCTGTTTTTT	CASSLDPRRGELFF
TRBV20-1	many	.	TRBJ2-5	TGCAGTGCCACTGGTAGTTCAGAGACCCAGTACTTC	CSATGSSETQYF
TRBV20-1	.	TRBD1	TRBJ2-2	TGCAGTGCTAGAGTGACAGGGTGGGGAACCGGGGAGCTGTTTTTT	CSARVTGWGTGELFF
TRBV18	few	.	TRBJ2-7	TGTGCCAGCTCACCACAAGGGACACCGACCTACGAGCAGTACTTC	CASSPQGTPTYEQYF
TRBV20-1	many	TRBD2	TRBJ2-4	TGCAGTGCTCCCACTAGCGGGAACAAAAACATTCAGTACTTC	CSAPTSGNKNIQYF
TRBV7-2	many	.	TRBJ1-1	TGTGCCAGCAGCTTACAGAGGAACACTGAAGCTTTCTTT	CASSLQRNTEAFF
TRBV2	many	.	TRBJ2-2	TGTGCCAGCTGGGCACTGATCAACACCGGGGAGCTGTTTTTT	CASWALINTGELFF
TRBV3-1	few	.	TRBJ2-4	TGTGCCAGCAGCCAAGTTGAAGGCAACATTCAGTACTTC	CASSQVEGNIQYF
TRBV27	many	TRBD2	TRBJ2-5	TGTGCCAGCAGTTCTCGACTAGCGGGAGAAGAGACCCAGTACTTC	CASSSRLAGEETQYF
TRBV20-1	many	TRBD1	TRBJ2-2	TGCAGTGCTAGGAGACAGGGGGCCGGGGAGCTGTTTTTT	CSARRQGAGELFF
TRBV5-6	many	.	TRBJ2-1	TGTGCCAGCAGCTTTGCACAGGGCAATGAGCAGTTCTTC	CASSFAQGNEQFF
TRBV20-1	many	TRBD2	TRBJ2-1	TGCAGTGCTAGAGAACTAGCGGGAGTCACTAATGAGCAGTTCTTC	CSARELAGVTNEQFF
TRBV24-1	.	.	TRBJ2-2	TGTGCCACCTCCGGAGACGGGGAGCTGTTTTTT	CATSGDGELFF
TRBV5-1	many	TRBD1	TRBJ2-2	TGCGCCAGCAGCTTGGCTTTCGGGACAGGGACCAATAGGTGGAACACCGGGGAGCTGTTTTTT	CASSLAFGTGTNRWNTGELFF
TRBV28	many	TRBD1	TRBJ1-1	TGTGCCAGCAGATATGACAGGGCGGACACTGAAGCTTTCTTT	CASRYDRADTEAFF
TRBV9	many	.	TRBJ2-7	TGTGCCAGCAGCGTAGGCGGGGATGGCTCCTACGAGCAGTACTTC	CASSVGGDGSYEQYF
TRBV20-1	few	TRBD1	TRBJ2-7	TGCAGTGCTTGGATGGACAGGGAAAACGAGCAGTACTTC	CSAWMDRENEQYF
TRBV15	few	.	TRBJ2-5	TGTGCCACCAGCGTCTCCCGGGACCCACAAGAGACCCAGTACTTC	CATSVSRDPQETQYF
TRBV2	few	.	TRBJ1-4	TGTGCCAGCAGGGGGGGTCGGGGGAGCGGCGGTGAAAAACTGTTTTTT	CASRGGRGSGGEKLFF
TRBV20-1	many	TRBD1	TRBJ1-5	TGCAGTGCTGAAAAGGGGGCGGATCAGCCCCAGCATTTT	CSAEKGADQPQHF
TRBV4-1	few	TRBD2	TRBJ2-7	TGCGCCAGCGGCGAGCAAGCGGGGGATCTATACGAGCAGTACTTC	CASGEQAGDLYEQYF
TRBV5-1	many	.	TRBJ2-3	TGCGCCAGCAGCTCGGAGACTATAGTAGCAGATACGCAGTATTTT	CASSSETIVADTQYF
TRBV7-2	many	TRBD1	TRBJ2-1	TGTGCCAGCAGCTTAGAGAGGACAGGGAATGAGCAGTTCTTC	CASSLERTGNEQFF
TRBV25-1	few	.	TRBJ2-2	TGTGCCAGCAGTGAATATACCGCTGGTACCGGGGAGCTGTTTTTT	CASSEYTAGTGELFF
TRBV5-1	few	.	TRBJ2-5	TGCGCCAAGACGGACGTCCCGTGCTTC	CAKTDVPCF
TRBV5-6	few	TRBD1	TRBJ2-7	TGTGCCAGCAGCAGGCGGGACAGGGGAATCTACGAGCAGTACTTC	CASSRRDRGIYEQYF
TRBV28	.	.	TRBJ2-3	TGTGCCAGCAGTGGGGACTGGCATGAACCGCAGTATTTT	CASSGDWHEPQYF
TRBV7-2	many	TRBD2	TRBJ2-1	TGTGCCAGCAGGGTAGCGGGAGGTGTCAATGAGCAGTTCTTC	CASRVAGGVNEQFF
TRBV6-2/TRBV6-3	few	.	TRBJ2-7	TGTGCCAGCAGTTGGGTAAACGAGCAGTACTTC	CASSWVNEQYF
TRBV28	few	TRBD2	TRBJ2-7	TGTGCCAGCAGTTTCTGGATGTTAAAGCGGGAAGTATACGAGCAGTACTTC	CASSFWMLKREVYEQYF
TRBV5-1	.	.	TRBJ1-2	TGCGCCAGCAGCTTGGGACCAGGGTACTATGGCTACACCTTC	CASSLGPGYYGYTF
TRBV9	many	.	TRBJ2-6	TGTGCCAGCAGTAAAGAAGCCGGGGCCAACGTCCTGACTTTC	CASSKEAGANVLTF